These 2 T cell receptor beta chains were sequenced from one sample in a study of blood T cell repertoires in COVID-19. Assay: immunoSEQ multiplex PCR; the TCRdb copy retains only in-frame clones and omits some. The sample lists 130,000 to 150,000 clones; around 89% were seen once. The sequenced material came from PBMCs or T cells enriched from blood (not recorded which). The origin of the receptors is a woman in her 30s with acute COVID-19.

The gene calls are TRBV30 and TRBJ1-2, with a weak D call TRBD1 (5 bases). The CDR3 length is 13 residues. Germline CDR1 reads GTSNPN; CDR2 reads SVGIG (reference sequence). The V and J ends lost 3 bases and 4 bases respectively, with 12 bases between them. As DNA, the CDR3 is TGTGCCTGGAGGACAGAACGCGGCTATGGCTACACCTTC. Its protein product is CAWRTERGYGYTF.

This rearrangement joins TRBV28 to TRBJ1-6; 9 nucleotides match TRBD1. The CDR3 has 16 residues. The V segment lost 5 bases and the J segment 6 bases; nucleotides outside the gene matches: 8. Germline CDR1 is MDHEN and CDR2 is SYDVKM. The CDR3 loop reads CASSPLGTGINSPLHF. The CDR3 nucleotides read TGTGCCAGCAGTCCACTCGGGACAGGGATTAATTCACCCCTCCACTTT.